The 6 T cell receptor beta chains listed next were all sequenced from one sample in a study of OX40 agonist ivuxolimab in advanced cancers. The protocol was immunoSEQ multiplex PCR, while the TCRdb copy is restricted to in-frame clones and leaves out a portion. The sample lists around 13,000 clones, 65% to 75% occurring once. The sequences come from CD4+ or CD8+ T cells sorted from blood, collected in a trial of the OX40 agonist ivuxolimab. The receptor source for this set is an adult with an advanced solid tumor such as melanoma, head and neck, liver or kidney cancer.

J is TRBJ1-4 and V is TRBV6-5; D not resolved. Germline lookup yields CDR1 MNHEY and CDR2 SVGAGI. The CDR3 is made up of 14 amino acids. V was pared by 6 bases and J by 0 bases, with 8 bases between. The CDR3 nucleotides read TGTGCCAGCAGGGAGGGAGCAACTAATGAAAAACTGTTTTTT. It codes for CASREGATNEKLFF.

The chain is built from TRBV7-9 and TRBJ2-7; the match to TRBD2 covers 8 bases. The CDR3 consists of 13 residues. Per the germline V gene, CDR1 is SEHNR and CDR2 is FQNEAQ (reference sequence). V lost 8 bases to trimming and J lost 0 bases; unmatched junction nucleotides: 3. Written as DNA, the CDR3 is TGTGCCAGCTCCAGCGGGAGCTCCTACGAGCAGTACTTC. This codes for CASSSGSSYEQYF.

The chain employs TRBV4-3 and TRBJ1-6; perhaps TRBD1 as D (5 bases). V lost 1 base and J lost 7, with 8 bases in between. CDR1 and CDR2 (germline): LGHNA, YSLEER. The CDR3 sequence is 14 residues long. The CDR3 protein is CASSQAGGNSPLHF. The CDR3 bases are TGCGCCAGCAGCCAAGCGGGGGGGAATTCACCCCTCCACTTT.

This chain joins TRBV27 and TRBJ2-5, with D perhaps matching TRBD1 (5 bases). The J call is doubtful: the DNA matches TRBJ2-7 better. The CDR3 length is 16 residues. Per the germline V gene, CDR1 is MNHEY and CDR2 is SMNVEV (reference sequence). This CDR3 is CASSLTAGLSGYEQYF. The CDR3 DNA follows: TGTGCCAGCTCCCTTACGGCAGGGTTAAGTGGTTACGAGCAGTACTTC.

The chain recombines TRBV4-1 with TRBJ2-5; 7 positions agree with TRBD1. The germline gives CDR1 MGHRA, CDR2 YSYEKL. The CDR3 extends over 15 amino acids. The V gene end was trimmed by 3 bases and the J gene end by 5 bases; junction bases not matched to a gene: 9. CDR3 loop: CASSQRTGRMETQYF. In nucleotides, the CDR3 is TGCGCCAGCAGCCAGAGGACAGGTAGGATGGAGACCCAGTACTTC.

The J gene is TRBJ1-2, the V gene TRBV6-6; D is perhaps TRBD1 (6 bases). V lost 10 bases and J lost 5, with 17 bases in between. The CDR3 runs to 13 residues. Germline CDR1 is MNHNY and CDR2 is SVGAGI (reference sequence). The CDR3 sequence: CATDGRGAYGYTF. The CDR3 DNA sequence: TGTGCCACCGACGGTAGGGGGGCGTATGGCTACACCTTC.